The 21 T cell receptor beta chains listed next were all sequenced from one sample in a study of cytomegalovirus exposure and HLA in healthy donors. It was with 60 Vbeta and 13 Jbeta primers that the PCR ran. TCRdb's copy holds only in-frame clones and misses some; the assay was immunoSEQ multiplex PCR. Among 170,000 or so clones listed, 84% were seen once. The specimen was PBMCs. Source of these receptors: a girl aged 5-17 years in good health and CMV-seropositive.

V usage is TRBV7-2 and J usage is TRBJ1-5; 7 bases line up with TRBD1. CDR1 and CDR2 from the germline V gene are SGHTA and FQGNSA. V dropped 3 bases and J dropped 4; count of bases not matched to a gene: 3. This CDR3 comprises 14 residues. CDR3 protein: CASSFHRGNQPQHF. The CDR3 DNA sequence: TGTGCCAGCAGCTTCCACAGGGGAAATCAGCCCCAGCATTTT.

This clone has just one count. This chain's CDR3 is CSSGQGDGYTF. CDR3 coding DNA: TGCAGTAGCGGACAGGGCGATGGCTACACCTTC. The V gene is TRBV20-1, the J gene TRBJ1-2, with 8 positions matching TRBD1. V was pared by 8 bases and J by 6 bases, with 5 bases of the junction left unmatched. Per the germline V gene, CDR1 is DFQATT and CDR2 is SNEGSKA (reference sequence). This CDR3 comprises 11 residues.

The chain combines TRBV19 with TRBJ1-4; 9 bases align to TRBD1. The CDR3 consists of 14 residues. V shed 8 bases and J 8 bases; nucleotides not matched to a gene: 9. CDR1 is LNHDA and CDR2 is SQIVND in the germline V gene (reference sequence). The CDR3 nucleotides read TGTGCCAGTGATCCCGGGACAGGGTGGGAAAAACTGTTTTTT. Translation gives CASDPGTGWEKLFF.

V and J are TRBV6-4 and TRBJ2-3; D possibly corresponds to TRBD1 (6 bases). Trimming removed 6 bases at V and 6 bases at J, with 13 bases between. The CDR3 extends over 13 amino acids. CDR1 and CDR2 from the germline V gene are MRHNA and SNTAGT. CDR3 DNA sequence: TGTGCCAGCAGCAACAGGGCCGCTGATACGCAGTATTTT. Translation gives CASSNRAADTQYF.

This CDR3 is CASSPRDRKGTEAFF. The CDR3 DNA reads as TGTGCCAGCAGCCCTAGGGACAGAAAGGGGACTGAAGCTTTCTTT. The chain employs TRBV7-9 and TRBJ1-1, with 7 bases aligning to TRBD1. Germline V gene data show CDR1 as SEHNR and CDR2 as FQNEAQ (reference sequence). The CDR3 consists of 15 residues. V shed 5 bases and J 5 bases; nucleotides not matched to a gene: 11.

The chain uses TRBV23-1 and TRBJ1-1, with TRBD1 matching 9 bases. TRBV23-1 falls under the ORF class, with uncertain function. CDR3 size: 12 residues. Losses at the gene ends were 8 bases for V and 9 bases for J; bases not matched to a gene: 7. CDR3 nucleotide sequence: TGCGCCAGCCCCCCGGGACAGGGAAAAGCTTTCTTT. Translating gives CASPPGQGKAFF.

The J gene is TRBJ1-1, the V gene TRBV29-1; the D is unclear. CDR3 length equals 12 residues. The ends were cut back, 0 bases at V and 4 bases at J, with 6 bases in the middle. Germline CDR1 is SQVTM and CDR2 is ANQGSEA. The CDR3 DNA is TGCAGCGTTGAAGAACATGCCACTGAAGCTTTCTTT. It yields the protein CSVEEHATEAFF.

The gene calls are TRBV15 and TRBJ2-3, with D unresolved. The length of the CDR3 is 18 residues. CDR1 and CDR2 from the germline V gene are LNHNV and YYDKDF (reference sequence). Trimming removed 0 bases from V and 1 base from J, with 17 bases in between. CDR3 DNA sequence: TGTGCCACCAGCAGAGATTCGATAGAGATCGGAGGCACAGATACGCAGTATTTT. Translation gives CATSRDSIEIGGTDTQYF.

V is TRBV4-1 and J is TRBJ2-1; TRBD2 aligns across 11 bases. CDR1 and CDR2 from the germline V gene are MGHRA and YSYEKL. This CDR3 comprises 20 residues. Trimming at V came to 0 bases and at J to 0 bases, leaving 10 bases not matched to a gene. The CDR3 spells CASSQEWASGGTRSYNEQFF. CDR3 sequence (DNA): TGCGCCAGCAGCCAAGAATGGGCTAGCGGGGGGACCCGCTCCTACAATGAGCAGTTCTTC.

The chain is built from TRBV4-1 and TRBJ1-1, with D possibly matching TRBD1 (5 bases). V was trimmed by 3 bases and J by 4 bases, leaving 15 bases between them. CDR1 and CDR2 (germline): MGHRA, YSYEKL. This CDR3 spans 15 amino acids. CDR3: CASSHVWAGGTEAFF. In DNA, the CDR3 is TGCGCCAGCAGCCATGTTTGGGCGGGGGGCACTGAAGCTTTCTTT.

V is TRBV6-5 and J is TRBJ1-2; 8 positions match TRBD1. V lost 2 bases to trimming and J lost 2 bases; unmatched junction nucleotides: 7. Germline V lookup: CDR1 MNHEY, CDR2 SVGAGI. The CDR3 has 16 residues. CDR3: CASSYGWTGSNYGYTF. In DNA form, the CDR3 reads TGTGCCAGCAGTTACGGCTGGACAGGGAGCAACTATGGCTACACCTTC.

The chain links TRBV2 to TRBJ2-5; 8 nucleotides align to TRBD1. Germline V gene sequence: CDR1 SNHLY, CDR2 FYNNEI. The V gene end was trimmed by 5 bases and the J gene end by 1 base; junction bases not matched to a gene: 3. The CDR3 is 14 residues long. The CDR3 nucleotides read TGTGCCAGCAGTTCCGGACAGGGCCAAGAGACCCAGTACTTC. As protein: CASSSGQGQETQYF.

V is TRBV20-1 and J is TRBJ1-2; D call uncertain. The V gene lost 7 bases and the J gene lost 2 bases, with 8 bases spanning the gap. The CDR3 runs 11 residues. Germline assignment: CDR1 DFQATT and CDR2 SNEGSKA (reference sequence). The CDR3 reads CSGYNNYGYTF. CDR3 in DNA: TGCAGTGGGTACAACAACTATGGCTACACCTTC.

Only one count was recorded for this clone. This same CDR3 is encoded by further DNA sequences in the sample. This chain links TRBV5-1 with TRBJ1-2; D may be TRBD1 (6 bases). V lost 3 bases and J 2 bases, leaving 11 bases between the germline ends. Germline assignment: CDR1 SGHRS and CDR2 YFSETQ. This CDR3 has 14 residues. In DNA, the CDR3 is TGCGCCAGCAGCTGGGGGCAGGCCAACTATGGCTACACCTTC. Its translation is CASSWGQANYGYTF.

This clone was counted only a few times. V and J are TRBV7-2 and TRBJ1-1; possibly TRBD1 for D (5 bases). The CDR3 runs to 16 residues. Per the germline V gene, CDR1 is SGHTA and CDR2 is FQGNSA. Trimming stripped 5 bases from V and 4 bases from J, with 20 bases between. CDR3 DNA sequence: TGTGCCAGCAGCAGATTCCTGGACAATAAAGGCACTGAAGCTTTCTTT. It is translated as CASSRFLDNKGTEAFF. Full variable domain (outside the CDR3, taken from reference TRBV7-2 and TRBJ1-1): GAGVSQSPSNKVTEKGKDVELRCDPISGHTALYWYRQSLGQGLEFLIYFQGNSAPDKSGLPSDRFSAERTGGSVSTLTIQRTQQEDSAVYLCASSRFLDNKGTEAFFGQGTRLTVV.

The chain links TRBV2 to TRBJ2-2; tentatively, D is TRBD1 (6 bases). V dropped 6 bases and J dropped 12 bases, with 17 bases sitting between them. Looked up from germline, CDR1 is SNHLY and CDR2 is FYNNEI. The CDR3 extends over 13 amino acids. CDR3 nucleotides: TGTGCCAGCAGCGGGACACCTGTTAGACAGCTGTTTTTT. It codes for CASSGTPVRQLFF.

This clone was counted a few times. The chain couples TRBV6-6 to TRBJ2-7; D is possibly TRBD1 (5 bases). Trimming pared 2 bases from V and 6 bases from J, leaving 8 bases between. Germline V gives CDR1 MNHNY, CDR2 SVGAGI (reference sequence). The CDR3 totals 12 residues. DNA for the CDR3: TGTGCCAGCAGTTACAAGGGGCGCGAGCAGTACTTC. It yields the protein CASSYKGREQYF.

The V and J genes are TRBV27 and TRBJ1-1; 7 positions agree with TRBD1. V lost 3 bases, J lost 4 bases, and 5 bases stayed unmatched. Germline CDR1 and CDR2: MNHEY and SMNVEV (reference sequence). The CDR3 has 14 residues. CDR3 in DNA: TGTGCCAGCAGTTTCGGGACAGATAGCACTGAAGCTTTCTTT. Amino acid sequence: CASSFGTDSTEAFF.

The V call is TRBV6-1, the J call TRBJ1-1; D gene unclear. Germline CDR1 is MNHNS and CDR2 is SASEGT. This CDR3 comprises 12 residues. V was shortened by 2 bases and J by 10 bases, with 11 bases between the two germline ends. DNA of the CDR3: TGTGCCAGCAGTGAACGAGGGAGCGGAGCTTTCTTT. The encoded protein is CASSERGSGAFF.

The rearrangement uses TRBV30 and TRBJ1-3; 7 bases are a match to TRBD1. The CDR3 runs 16 residues. J gave up 4 bases and V 0 bases, and 9 bases lay outside the gene matches. The V gene's germline CDR1 is GTSNPN and CDR2 SVGIG (reference sequence). The CDR3 DNA follows: TGTGCCTGGAGTGTAACAGGGGTAGCGAGAGGAAACACCATATATTTT. Protein: CAWSVTGVARGNTIYF.

The V call is TRBV18, the J call TRBJ2-1; D not resolved. The CDR3 sequence is 13 residues long. V was clipped by 2 bases and J by 7 bases, with 9 bases between them. Germline loops: CDR1 KGHSH, CDR2 LQKENI. The CDR3 sequence: CASSPGPFNEQFF. CDR3 nucleotides: TGTGCCAGCTCACCAGGGCCTTTTAATGAGCAGTTCTTC.